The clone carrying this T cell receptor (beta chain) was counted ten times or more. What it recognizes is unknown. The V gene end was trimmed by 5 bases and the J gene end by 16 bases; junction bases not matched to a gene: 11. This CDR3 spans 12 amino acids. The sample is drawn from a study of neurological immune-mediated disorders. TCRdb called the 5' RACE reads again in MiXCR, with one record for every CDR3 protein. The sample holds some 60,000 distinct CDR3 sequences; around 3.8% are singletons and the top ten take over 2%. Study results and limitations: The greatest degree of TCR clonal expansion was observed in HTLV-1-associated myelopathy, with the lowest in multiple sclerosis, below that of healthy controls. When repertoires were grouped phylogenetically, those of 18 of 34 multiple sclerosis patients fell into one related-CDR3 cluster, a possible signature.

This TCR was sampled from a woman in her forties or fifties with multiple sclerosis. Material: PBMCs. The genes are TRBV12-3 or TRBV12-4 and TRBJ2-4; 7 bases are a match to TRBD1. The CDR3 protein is CASSASTGAGYF. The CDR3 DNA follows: TGTGCCAGCAGTGCCTCAACAGGGGCTGGTTACTTC.